Presented here are 20 T cell receptor beta chains from one specimen sequenced in a study of T cell responses to AZD1222 COVID-19 vaccine. Produced via immunoSEQ multiplex PCR; TCRdb's table is partial and in-frame only. The sample contains roughly 150,000 clones, 91% of which appear only once. Sequenced material: peripheral blood, taken 28 days after the second AZD1222 dose. The receptors here all came from an adult who received the AZD1222 COVID-19 vaccine.

This chain links TRBV5-6 with TRBJ2-7; possibly TRBD2 for D (6 bases). Germline V lookup: CDR1 SGHDT, CDR2 YYEEEE. The CDR3 consists of 16 residues. Trimming took 4 bases from V and 6 from J, leaving 23 bases between them. CDR3 region: CASSRNGGYRSREQYF. The CDR3 DNA reads TGTGCCAGCAGCCGAAACGGGGGTTATAGAAGTCGCGAGCAGTACTTC.

The table lists this clone with a few counts. The rearrangement uses TRBV28 and TRBJ1-6, with 7 positions matching TRBD1. In germline, CDR1 is MDHEN, CDR2 SYDVKM. V shed 5 bases and J 0 bases; nucleotides not matched to a gene: 10. The CDR3 spans 18 residues. The CDR3 loop is CASSPSTGFGSYNSPLHF. Here the CDR3 DNA reads TGTGCCAGCAGTCCCTCGACAGGGTTTGGCTCCTATAATTCACCCCTCCACTTT.

The rearrangement uses TRBV11-1 and TRBJ1-2, with 9 bases fitting TRBD1. Germline CDR1 reads SGHAT; CDR2 reads FQDESV (reference sequence). Trimming cost V 5 bases and J 7 bases; bases outside gene matches: 2. The CDR3 covers 12 residues. Written as DNA, the CDR3 is TGTGCCAGCAGCCCGACAGGGGGTGGCTACACCTTC. Translated, it gives CASSPTGGGYTF.

This chain joins TRBV7-9 and TRBJ1-1; TRBD1 aligns across 7 bases. The CDR3 extends over 15 amino acids. After removal of 1 base from V and 6 bases from J, the junction contained 8 bases not matched to a gene. Per germline, CDR1 SEHNR and CDR2 FQNEAQ (reference sequence). The CDR3 coding sequence is TGTGCCAGCAGCTTAGTGCAGGGGGTTGGGGCTGAAGCTTTCTTT. Protein product: CASSLVQGVGAEAFF.

The table lists this clone with a few counts. Additional DNA sequences in this sample encode the identical CDR3. V gene TRBV7-8 combines with J gene TRBJ2-7, with a tentative D call TRBD1 (5 bases). This CDR3 spans 14 amino acids. Looked up from germline, CDR1 is SGHVS and CDR2 is FQNEAQ. V gave up 2 bases and J gave up 2 bases, with 10 bases separating them. CDR3 sequence: CASSLRAGPYEQYF. CDR3 bases: TGTGCCAGCAGCTTAAGGGCAGGGCCCTACGAGCAGTACTTC.

The CDR3 is CASSRDRANYGYTF. Here the CDR3 DNA reads TGTGCCAGCAGTCGGGACAGAGCTAACTATGGCTACACCTTC. This rearrangement joins TRBV6-5 to TRBJ1-2; 7 bases match TRBD1. The germline V gene has CDR1 MNHEY and CDR2 SVGAGI. The CDR3 totals 14 residues. Trimming took 5 bases from V and 0 from J; bases not matched to a gene: 3.

The rearrangement uses TRBV15 and TRBJ1-1; a weak D match, TRBD1 (6 bases). The CDR3 has 13 residues. Germline V lookup: CDR1 LNHNV, CDR2 YYDKDF (reference sequence). The V end lost 0 bases, the J end lost 6 bases, and 8 bases lay between the germline ends. The CDR3 DNA is TGTGCCACCAGCAGAGATAGGGGGGCTGAAGCTTTCTTT. Residues: CATSRDRGAEAFF.

The chain joins TRBV7-3 to TRBJ1-2; no clear D. V was clipped by 1 base and J by 6 bases, with 9 bases between them. The CDR3 has 13 residues. In germline, CDR1 is SGHTA, CDR2 FQGTGA. This CDR3 reads CASSLNREDGYTF. The CDR3 nucleotides are TGTGCCAGCAGCTTAAATCGGGAAGATGGCTACACCTTC.

This clone was seen a few times. V is TRBV7-9 and J is TRBJ1-4; a weak D match, TRBD1 (6 bases). The ends were cut back, 4 bases at V and 7 bases at J, with 13 bases in the middle. This CDR3 has 14 amino acids. Looked up from germline, CDR1 is SEHNR and CDR2 is FQNEAQ (reference sequence). The CDR3 reads CASSSTGFGEKLFF. CDR3 coding DNA: TGTGCCAGCAGCTCCACAGGGTTTGGTGAAAAACTGTTTTTT.

The table lists this clone with a count of one. This chain uses TRBV6-1 with TRBJ1-5; D is undetermined. Deletions cut 3 bases from V and 7 bases from J, with 22 bases between. This CDR3 is 17 amino acids long. Germline values: CDR1 MNHNS, CDR2 SASEGT. CDR3 nucleotide sequence: TGTGCCAGCAGTGATGGTCCTCTTGGTTTGGTCACCCAGCCCCAGCATTTT. As protein: CASSDGPLGLVTQPQHF.

The chain recombines TRBV3-1 (or the pseudogene TRBV3-2) with TRBJ2-2; TRBD1 aligns across 8 bases. Germline CDR1 LGHDT, CDR2 YNNKEL (reference sequence). V lost 7 bases, J lost 5 bases, and 12 bases stayed unmatched. CDR3 length: 16 amino acids. The CDR3 loop is CASTLSQGAETGELFF. CDR3 nucleotides: TGTGCCAGCACCTTGTCCCAGGGGGCAGAAACCGGGGAGCTGTTTTTT.

A word on this clone: Other DNA sequences in the sample encode the same CDR3. The V call is TRBV10-2, the J call TRBJ1-5; unclear D gene. CDR3 size: 14 residues. With 0 bases removed from V and 3 bases from J, the gap between germline ends came to 6 bases. Germline CDR1 is WSHSY and CDR2 is SAAADI. The CDR3 here is CASSESRDNQPQHF. The CDR3 nucleotides read TGCGCCAGCAGTGAGTCACGGGACAATCAGCCCCAGCATTTT.

CDR3 protein: CASSSTPDSNEKLFF. The CDR3 DNA reads TGTGCCAGCAGCTCTACTCCGGACAGTAATGAAAAACTGTTTTTT. This chain connects TRBV7-2 to TRBJ1-4; D may be TRBD1 (6 bases). CDR1 and CDR2 from the germline V gene are SGHTA and FQGNSA. V was shortened by 4 bases and J by 4 bases, with 13 bases between the two germline ends. The CDR3 totals 15 residues.

The genes are TRBV6-5 and TRBJ1-2, with D hard to call. This CDR3 has 14 residues. Trimming left V 6 bases short and J 0 bases short, with 11 bases between. The germline V gene has CDR1 MNHEY and CDR2 SVGAGI. The CDR3: CASSRGMTNYGYTF. The CDR3, as DNA: TGTGCCAGCAGCCGCGGGATGACTAACTATGGCTACACCTTC.

The table lists this clone with a count of one. The chain's CDR3 is CASSFRGNSPLHF. The CDR3 nucleotides read TGTGCCAGCAGTTTTAGGGGAAATTCACCCCTCCACTTT. This chain joins TRBV28 and TRBJ1-6; D possibly corresponds to TRBD1 (5 bases). V shed 3 bases and J shed 7 bases, with 7 bases lying between them. This CDR3 contains 13 residues. The V gene's germline CDR1 is MDHEN and CDR2 SYDVKM.

V gene TRBV4-1 combines with J gene TRBJ1-5; D gene uncertain. Germline CDR1 MGHRA, CDR2 YSYEKL. The CDR3 is 16 residues long. Trimming cost V 0 bases and J 3 bases, with 12 bases left between them. The CDR3, as DNA: TGCGCCAGCAGCCAAGATTTCGTATGGGACAATCAGCCCCAGCATTTT. Amino acid sequence: CASSQDFVWDNQPQHF.

DNA of the CDR3: TGTGCCACCAGCGGAGGAGCGGGTCACGTTTCAGAGACCCAGTACTTC. This sequence encodes CATSGGAGHVSETQYF. This chain connects TRBV15 to TRBJ2-5; TRBD2 might be the D (6 bases). CDR3 size: 16 residues. V dropped 5 bases and J dropped 4 bases, with 20 bases sitting between them. Germline-derived CDR1 and CDR2 are LNHNV and YYDKDF (reference sequence).

The chain uses TRBV5-1 and TRBJ2-3, with TRBD1 as a possible D gene (5 bases). There are 15 residues in the CDR3. The V gene's germline CDR1 is SGHRS and CDR2 YFSETQ. V lost 2 bases and J lost 0, with 10 bases in between. In DNA form, the CDR3 reads TGCGCCAGCAGCTTTGACAGCTCTAGCACAGATACGCAGTATTTT. It specifies CASSFDSSSTDTQYF. Filled out from reference TRBV5-1 and TRBJ2-3, the complete variable domain reads KAGVTQTPRYLIKTRGQQVTLSCSPISGHRSVSWYQQTPGQGLQFLFEYFSETQRNKGNFPGRFSGRQFSNSRSEMNVSTLELGDSALYLCASSFDSSSTDTQYFGPGTRLTVL.

Notes on this clone: Compared with germline, one end of the junction differs, possibly owing to a read error. The chain combines TRBV6-5 with TRBJ1-5; D remains ambiguous. Germline lookup yields CDR1 MNHEY and CDR2 SVGAGI. The CDR3 runs to 12 residues. The CDR3 sequence: CASTSSPTPIKF. The CDR3 bases are TGTGCCAGCACGTCGAGTCCCACACCCATTAAATTT.

This chain links TRBV2 with TRBJ1-1, with no clear D. CDR1 and CDR2 from the germline V gene are SNHLY and FYNNEI. Trimming pared 3 bases from V and 7 bases from J, leaving 9 bases between. This CDR3 is built from 12 residues. The CDR3 nucleotides read TGTGCCAGCAGTGAGGGCGCGTTTGAAGCTTTCTTT. It translates to CASSEGAFEAFF.